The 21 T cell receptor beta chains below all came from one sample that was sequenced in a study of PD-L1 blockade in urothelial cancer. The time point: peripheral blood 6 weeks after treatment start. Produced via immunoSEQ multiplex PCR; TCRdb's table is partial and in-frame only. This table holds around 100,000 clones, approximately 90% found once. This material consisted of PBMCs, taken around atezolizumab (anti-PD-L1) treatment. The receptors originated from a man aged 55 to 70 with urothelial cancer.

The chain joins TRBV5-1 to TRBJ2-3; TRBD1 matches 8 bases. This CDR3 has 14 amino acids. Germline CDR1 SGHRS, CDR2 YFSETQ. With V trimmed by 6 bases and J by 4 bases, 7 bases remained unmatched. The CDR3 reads CASTIQGESDTQYF. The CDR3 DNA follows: TGCGCCAGCACAATACAGGGGGAGTCAGATACGCAGTATTTT.

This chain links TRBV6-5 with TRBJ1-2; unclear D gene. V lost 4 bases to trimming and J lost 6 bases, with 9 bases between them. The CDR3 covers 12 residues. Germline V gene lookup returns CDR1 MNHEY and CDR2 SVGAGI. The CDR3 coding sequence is TGTGCCAGCAGTTCGGGGTACAATGGCTACACCTTC. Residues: CASSSGYNGYTF.

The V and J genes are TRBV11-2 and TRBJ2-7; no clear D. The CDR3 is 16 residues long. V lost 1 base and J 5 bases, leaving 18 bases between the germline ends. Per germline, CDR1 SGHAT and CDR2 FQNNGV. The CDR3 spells CASSLAFSAADDEQYF. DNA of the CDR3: TGTGCCAGCAGCTTAGCCTTCTCGGCGGCTGATGACGAGCAGTACTTC. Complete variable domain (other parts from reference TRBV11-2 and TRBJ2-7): EAGVAQSPRYKIIEKRQSVAFWCNPISGHATLYWYQQILGQGPKLLIQFQNNGVVDDSQLPKDRFSAERLKGVDSTLKIQPAKLEDSAVYLCASSLAFSAADDEQYFGPGTRLTVT.

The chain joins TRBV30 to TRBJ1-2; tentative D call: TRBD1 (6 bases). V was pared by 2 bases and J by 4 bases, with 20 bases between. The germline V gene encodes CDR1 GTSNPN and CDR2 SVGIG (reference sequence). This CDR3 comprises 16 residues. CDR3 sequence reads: CAWSRSGTDRSYGYTF. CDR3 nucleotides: TGTGCCTGGAGTCGGTCGGGAACAGACAGGTCCTATGGCTACACCTTC. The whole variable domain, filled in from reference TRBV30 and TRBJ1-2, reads SQTIHQWPATLVQPVGSPLSLECTVEGTSNPNLYWYRQAAGRGLQLLFYSVGIGQISSEVPQNLSASRPQDRQFILSSKKLLLSDSGFYLCAWSRSGTDRSYGYTFGSGTRLTVV.

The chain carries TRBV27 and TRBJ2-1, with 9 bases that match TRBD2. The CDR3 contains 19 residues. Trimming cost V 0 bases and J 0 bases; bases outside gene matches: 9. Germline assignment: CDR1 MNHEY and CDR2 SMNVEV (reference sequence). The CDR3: CASSLSRLAGISSYNEQFF. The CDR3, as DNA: TGTGCCAGCAGTTTATCCCGGCTAGCGGGAATCAGCTCCTACAATGAGCAGTTCTTC.

The CDR3 nucleotides read TGTGCCAGCAGCCATACGGGGGGGGGAGAGACCCAGTACTTC. Translation gives CASSHTGGGETQYF. The chain carries TRBV4-2 and TRBJ2-5; the match to TRBD2 covers 8 bases. The junction had 4 bases not matched to a gene; V was cut back by 3 bases and J by 4 bases. Germline assignment: CDR1 LGHNA and CDR2 YNFKEQ. The CDR3 has 14 amino acids.

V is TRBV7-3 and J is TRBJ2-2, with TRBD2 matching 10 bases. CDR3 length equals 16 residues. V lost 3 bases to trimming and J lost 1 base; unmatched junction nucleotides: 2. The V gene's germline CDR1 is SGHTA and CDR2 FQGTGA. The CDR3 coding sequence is TGTGCCAGCAGCTTTAGACTAGCGGGGAACACCGGGGAGCTGTTTTTT. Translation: CASSFRLAGNTGELFF.

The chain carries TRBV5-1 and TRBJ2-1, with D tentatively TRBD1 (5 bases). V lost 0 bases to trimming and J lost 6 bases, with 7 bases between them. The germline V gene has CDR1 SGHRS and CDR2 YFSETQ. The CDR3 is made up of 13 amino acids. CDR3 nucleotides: TGCGCCAGCAGCTTGGGACAGCGCAATGAGCAGTTCTTC. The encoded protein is CASSLGQRNEQFF.

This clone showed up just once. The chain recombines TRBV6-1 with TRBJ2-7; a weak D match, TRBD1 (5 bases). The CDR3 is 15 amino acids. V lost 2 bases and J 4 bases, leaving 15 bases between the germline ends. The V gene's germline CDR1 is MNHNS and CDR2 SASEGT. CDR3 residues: CASSEPQGLGYEQYF. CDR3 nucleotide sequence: TGTGCCAGCAGTGAACCCCAGGGATTGGGGTACGAGCAGTACTTC.

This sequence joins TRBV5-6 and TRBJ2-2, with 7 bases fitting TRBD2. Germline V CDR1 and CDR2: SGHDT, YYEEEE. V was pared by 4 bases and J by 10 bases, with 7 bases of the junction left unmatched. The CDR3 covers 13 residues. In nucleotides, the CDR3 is TGTGCCAGCAGCGGGGGGGACTGGGAGGAGCTGTTTTTT. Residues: CASSGGDWEELFF.

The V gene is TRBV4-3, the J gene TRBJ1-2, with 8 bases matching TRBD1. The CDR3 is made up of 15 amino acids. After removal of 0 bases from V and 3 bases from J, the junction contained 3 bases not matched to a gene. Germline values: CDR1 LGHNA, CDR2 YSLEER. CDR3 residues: CASSQDGQGDYGYTF. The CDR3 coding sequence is TGCGCCAGCAGCCAAGATGGACAGGGAGACTATGGCTACACCTTC.

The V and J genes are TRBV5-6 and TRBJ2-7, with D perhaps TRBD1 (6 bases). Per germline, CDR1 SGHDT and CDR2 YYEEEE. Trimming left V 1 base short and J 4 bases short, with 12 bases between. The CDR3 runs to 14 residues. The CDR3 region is CASSLTGLGYEQYF. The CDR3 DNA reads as TGTGCCAGCAGCTTGACAGGGCTCGGGTACGAGCAGTACTTC.

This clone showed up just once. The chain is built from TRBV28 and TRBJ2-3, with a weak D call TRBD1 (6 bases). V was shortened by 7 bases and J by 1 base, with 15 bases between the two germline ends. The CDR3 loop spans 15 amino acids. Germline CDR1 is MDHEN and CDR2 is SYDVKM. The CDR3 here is CASNRAGTRTDTQYF. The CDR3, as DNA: TGTGCCAGCAACCGCGCCGGGACACGCACAGATACGCAGTATTTT.

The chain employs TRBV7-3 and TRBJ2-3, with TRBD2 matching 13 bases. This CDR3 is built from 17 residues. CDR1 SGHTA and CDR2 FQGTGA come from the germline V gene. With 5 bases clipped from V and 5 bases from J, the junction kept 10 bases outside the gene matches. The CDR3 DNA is TGTGCCAGCAGCCCGACCCCCGGGACTAGCGGGGTAGATACGCAGTATTTT. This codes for CASSPTPGTSGVDTQYF.

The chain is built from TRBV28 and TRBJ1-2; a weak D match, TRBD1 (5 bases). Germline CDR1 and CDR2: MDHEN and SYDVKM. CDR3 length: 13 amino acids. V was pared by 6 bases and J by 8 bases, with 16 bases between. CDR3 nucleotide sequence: TGTGCCAGCAGGGGAGGGACGGAGGGCGGCTACACCTTC. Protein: CASRGGTEGGYTF.

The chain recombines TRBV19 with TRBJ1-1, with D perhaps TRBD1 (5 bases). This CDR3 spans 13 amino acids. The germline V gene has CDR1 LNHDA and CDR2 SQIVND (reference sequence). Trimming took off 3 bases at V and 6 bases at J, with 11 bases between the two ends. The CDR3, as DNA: TGTGCCAGTAGTATCCCCGGGGGAGCTGAAGCTTTCTTT. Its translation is CASSIPGGAEAFF.

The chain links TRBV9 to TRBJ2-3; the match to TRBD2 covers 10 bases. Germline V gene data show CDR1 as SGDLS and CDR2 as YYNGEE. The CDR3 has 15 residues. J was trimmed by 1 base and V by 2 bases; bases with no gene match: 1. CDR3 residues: CASSVTSGGTDTQYF. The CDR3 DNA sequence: TGTGCCAGCAGCGTTACTAGCGGGGGCACAGATACGCAGTATTTT.

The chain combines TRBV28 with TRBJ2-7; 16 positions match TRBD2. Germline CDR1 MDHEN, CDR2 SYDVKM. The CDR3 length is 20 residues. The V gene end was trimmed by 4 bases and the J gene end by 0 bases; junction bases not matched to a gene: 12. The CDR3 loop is CASSWPSGTSGRGSSYEQYF. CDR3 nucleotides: TGTGCCAGCAGTTGGCCCTCGGGGACTAGCGGGAGGGGGAGCTCCTACGAGCAGTACTTC.

CDR3 sequence: CSVALASFGDEQFF. The CDR3 nucleotides are TGCAGCGTTGCGTTGGCTAGCTTTGGCGATGAGCAGTTCTTC. The rearrangement uses TRBV29-1 and TRBJ2-1; TRBD2 is a possible D gene (5 bases). Trimming took 4 bases from V and 8 from J, leaving 18 bases between them. CDR3 length: 14 residues. Germline values: CDR1 SQVTM, CDR2 ANQGSEA.

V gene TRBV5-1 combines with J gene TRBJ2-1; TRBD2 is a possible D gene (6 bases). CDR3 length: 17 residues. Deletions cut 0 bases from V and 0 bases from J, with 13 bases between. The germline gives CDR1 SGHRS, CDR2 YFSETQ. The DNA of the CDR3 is TGCGCCAGCAGCTTGGCTTGGGGGGTCAACTCCTACAATGAGCAGTTCTTC. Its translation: CASSLAWGVNSYNEQFF.

In DNA, the CDR3 is TGTGCCAGCAGCCTGGGGGGGGATACGCAGTATTTT. The encoded protein is CASSLGGDTQYF. The V gene is TRBV11-3, the J gene TRBJ2-3, with 7 bases identical to TRBD2. Unmatched junction bases numbered 2, after V lost 5 bases and J lost 6 bases. The CDR3 covers 12 residues. CDR1 and CDR2 (germline): SGHNT, YENEEA.